Following are 15 T cell receptor beta chains from one sample sequenced in a study of CD8 T cells in cerebrospinal fluid in Alzheimer's disease. No DNA is given; TCRdb re-called the 10x single-cell sequencing reads and lists each CDR3 protein once. The listing records around 1,300 distinct CDR3 sequences. The sequencing sample was made of cerebrospinal fluid. The source of these receptors is a human donor with mild cognitive impairment.

This chain links TRBV20-1 with TRBJ2-1. The V gene's germline CDR1 is DFQATT and CDR2 SNEGSKA (reference sequence). This CDR3 spans 16 amino acids. This CDR3 reads CSARTPDGRAYNEQFF.

Its frequency marks this clonotype as medium-sized. V is TRBV7-2 and J is TRBJ1-2; TCRdb gives TRBD1 as the D gene, but with no DNA this cannot be confirmed. CDR1 and CDR2 from the germline V gene are SGHTA and FQGNSA. The CDR3 covers 15 residues. The CDR3 spells CASSDPGRPNYGYTF. Drawing the rest from reference TRBV7-2 and TRBJ1-2, the complete variable domain is GAGVSQSPSNKVTEKGKDVELRCDPISGHTALYWYRQSLGQGLEFLIYFQGNSAPDKSGLPSDRFSAERTGGSVSTLTIQRTQQEDSAVYLCASSDPGRPNYGYTFGSGTRLTVV.

By frequency, this clonotype registers medium-sized. The rearrangement links TRBV10-3 to TRBJ1-5; with no DNA, the TCRdb D assignment of TRBD1 cannot be verified. The CDR3 loop spans 15 amino acids. CDR1 ENHRY and CDR2 SYGVKD come from the germline V gene. CDR3 region: CAISDGQSSNQPQHF.

By frequency, this clonotype is large (0.1 to 1%). CDR3 region: CASSLEELSSYNEQFF. J is TRBJ2-1 and V is TRBV7-2. The CDR3 length is 16 residues. Germline CDR1 and CDR2: SGHTA and FQGNSA.

This clonotype is labeled medium-sized (0.01 to 0.1%) based on frequency. The chain couples TRBV7-8 to TRBJ1-1; TCRdb picks TRBD1, but there is no DNA to check that call. The length of the CDR3 is 15 residues. Germline V gene data show CDR1 as SGHVS and CDR2 as FQNEAQ. The CDR3 region is CASSLGTGGHTEAFF. Based on the CDR3 plus reference TRBV7-8 and TRBJ1-1, the full variable domain is GAGVSQSPRYKVAKRGQDVALRCDPISGHVSLFWYQQALGQGPEFLTYFQNEAQLDKSGLPSDRFFAERPEGSVSTLKIQRTQQEDSAVYLCASSLGTGGHTEAFFGQGTRLTVV.

This clonotype is identified as medium-sized from frequency. This chain uses TRBV6-5 with TRBJ1-3. Per germline, CDR1 MNHEY and CDR2 SVGAGI. This CDR3 has 13 amino acids. CDR3 in amino acids: CASSWTAGNTIYF.

According to its frequency, this clonotype is medium-sized. The chain joins TRBV6-1 to TRBJ2-2; TCRdb's D call, TRBD1, is unchecked because there is no DNA. This CDR3 has 15 residues. Germline CDR1 and CDR2: MNHNS and SASEGT. The CDR3 reads CASADRGIGAGELFF.

This clonotype registers medium-sized by frequency. The rearrangement joins TRBV24-1 to TRBJ1-1; without DNA, the TCRdb call of TRBD1 cannot be checked. Germline V lookup: CDR1 KGHDR, CDR2 SFDVKD. This CDR3 region has 14 residues. This CDR3 reads CATSAPGMNTEAFF.

This clonotype registers large (0.1 to 1%) by frequency. The chain is built from TRBV11-2 and TRBJ2-5; TCRdb outputs TRBD1, but without DNA this stays unchecked. Germline CDR1 is SGHAT and CDR2 is FQNNGV. CDR3 length equals 14 residues. CDR3 sequence: CASSREPGSETQYF.

By frequency, this clonotype registers medium-sized. The gene calls are TRBV18 and TRBJ1-4; TCRdb proposes TRBD1, but this gene call is untestable without DNA. This CDR3 has 14 residues. The germline gives CDR1 KGHSH, CDR2 LQKENI. The CDR3 reads CASSPSRVGEKLFF. The whole variable domain, remainder taken from reference TRBV18 and TRBJ1-4, is NAGVMQNPRHLVRRRGQEARLRCSPMKGHSHVYWYRQLPEEGLKFMVYLQKENIIDESGMPKERFSAEFPKEGPSILRIQQVVRGDSAAYFCASSPSRVGEKLFFGSGTQLSVL.

By frequency, this clonotype is medium-sized. The chain combines TRBV24-1 with TRBJ1-1; TCRdb's D gene call, TRBD1, goes unchecked for lack of DNA. Germline CDR1 reads KGHDR; CDR2 reads SFDVKD. The CDR3 loop spans 15 amino acids. The CDR3 loop reads CATSDSIQGPTEAFF.

This clonotype is classed as large (0.1 to 1%) by frequency. J is TRBJ2-2 and V is TRBV12-3 or TRBV12-4. The CDR3 is 12 residues long. The CDR3 sequence is CASSSSPRELFF.

This clonotype registers medium-sized by frequency. This sequence joins TRBV7-2 and TRBJ2-5. The CDR3 length is 14 residues. Germline CDR1 and CDR2: SGHTA and FQGNSA. CDR3 amino acids: CASSLYRVGETQYF.

Frequency places this clonotype as medium-sized. The CDR3 loop is CASSYSQTANYGYTF. The chain uses TRBV6-5 and TRBJ1-2. Germline V gives CDR1 MNHEY, CDR2 SVGAGI. The CDR3 has 15 residues.

This clonotype shows up as medium-sized (0.01 to 0.1%) by frequency. This chain joins TRBV5-4 and TRBJ2-5; TCRdb gives TRBD2 as the D gene, but with no DNA this cannot be confirmed. Germline lookup yields CDR1 SGHNT and CDR2 YYREEE (reference sequence). The CDR3 loop spans 14 amino acids. CDR3: CASSPARRYETQYF. Looking up the rest from reference TRBV5-4 and TRBJ2-5 gives the full variable domain: ETGVTQSPTHLIKTRGQQVTLRCSSQSGHNTVSWYQQALGQGPQFIFQYYREEENGRGNFPPRFSGLQFPNYSSELNVNALELDDSALYLCASSPARRYETQYFGPGTRLLVL.